This entry lists 7 T cell receptor beta chains sequenced from one sample in a study of cytomegalovirus exposure and HLA in healthy donors. The PCR made use of 60 Vbeta and 13 Jbeta primers. TCRdb's copy holds only in-frame clones and misses some; the assay was immunoSEQ multiplex PCR. The profile covers 120,000 or so clones, with roughly 14% appearing a single time and 1.5% to 2% taken by the ten largest. The sample was PBMCs. These TCRs come from a woman aged 18-30 years in good health and CMV-seronegative.

The chain employs TRBV7-3 and TRBJ2-3; 7 bases are a match to TRBD1. Trimming at V came to 3 bases and at J to 1 base, leaving 10 bases not matched to a gene. Germline CDR1 and CDR2: SGHTA and FQGTGA. The CDR3 has 17 residues. The CDR3 reads CASSLALNDRGTDTQYF. CDR3 bases: TGTGCCAGCAGCTTGGCTCTCAACGACAGGGGCACAGATACGCAGTATTTT.

This clone was found a few times. This sequence joins TRBV7-9 and TRBJ1-5; no firm D call. CDR1 is SEHNR, CDR2 FQNEAQ, per germline (reference sequence). Trimming took off 3 bases at V and 0 bases at J, with 9 bases between the two ends. The CDR3 contains 15 residues. The CDR3 DNA is TGTGCCAGCAGCTTGACCGGGGATAGCAATCAGCCCCAGCATTTT. It codes for CASSLTGDSNQPQHF.

This clone has only a few counts. The V and J genes are TRBV7-9 and TRBJ2-1; D uncertain. CDR1 and CDR2 (germline): SEHNR, FQNEAQ (reference sequence). This CDR3 is 15 amino acids long. V gave up 3 bases and J gave up 0 bases, with 9 bases separating them. CDR3 sequence (DNA): TGTGCCAGCAGCTTCGACCACAGCTCCTACAATGAGCAGTTCTTC. This gives the protein CASSFDHSSYNEQFF.

Relative to its sample, this clone is medium-sized. CDR3 coding DNA: TGTGCCAGCAGTGAGAGGACAGGGGGCGCAGATACGCAGTATTTT. Amino acids: CASSERTGGADTQYF. This chain links TRBV6-4 with TRBJ2-3; the match to TRBD1 covers 11 bases. This CDR3 has 15 residues. CDR1 and CDR2 from the germline V gene are MRHNA and SNTAGT. V lost 3 bases to trimming and J lost 4 bases; unmatched junction nucleotides: 3.

The V gene is TRBV28, the J gene TRBJ2-6; D unresolved. The CDR3 extends over 15 amino acids. The V and J ends lost 6 bases and 1 base respectively, with 10 bases between them. Germline CDR1 reads MDHEN; CDR2 reads SYDVKM. For the CDR3, the DNA is TGTGCCAGCAGCTACGACACGTCTGGGGCCAACGTCCTGACTTTC. It is translated as CASSYDTSGANVLTF.

The sample holds a few counts of this clone. The chain combines TRBV7-9 with TRBJ2-2; 11 bases line up with TRBD1. CDR1 SEHNR and CDR2 FQNEAQ come from the germline V gene (reference sequence). Trimming cost V 5 bases and J 5 bases; bases outside gene matches: 7. The CDR3 totals 16 residues. CDR3: CASSPDRGRMTGELFF. CDR3 DNA sequence: TGTGCCAGCAGCCCGGACAGGGGGCGAATGACCGGGGAGCTGTTTTTT.

The rearrangement links TRBV7-9 to TRBJ2-5, with a tentative D call TRBD2 (6 bases). Per germline, CDR1 SEHNR and CDR2 FQNEAQ (reference sequence). This CDR3 has 13 residues. V was cut by 7 bases and J by 5 bases, with 14 bases left in between. The chain's CDR3 is CASTRGEVETQYF. In DNA, the CDR3 is TGTGCCAGCACCAGAGGGGAGGTGGAGACCCAGTACTTC.